The clone carrying this T cell receptor (beta chain) was seen ten or more times. Antigen specificity is unknown. The data derive from a study of CD8 T cells in ankylosing spondylitis. Study-level points and caveats: Before this, some motif variants had been reported in reactive arthritis synovial fluid and blood. Matched ankylosing spondylitis synovial fluid reportedly showed significant enrichment of disease-linked clones. Blood from ankylosing spondylitis patients appeared to carry a characteristic roughly 8-variant TCR beta motif.

The CDR3 has 13 amino acids. The V segment lost 5 bases and the J segment 0 bases; nucleotides outside the gene matches: 1. CDR1 is SGHAT and CDR2 is FQNNGV in the germline V gene. Molecular-barcoded quantitative 5'-RACE produced these TCR beta libraries. TCRdb re-called the 5' RACE reads through MiXCR, storing one row per CDR3 protein. The sample holds roughly 64,000 distinct CDR3 sequences, 6% to 8% seen once. The V and J genes are TRBV11-2 and TRBJ2-7, with 7 positions matching TRBD2. The sample was synovial fluid, either unsorted or a sorted T cell fraction (not recorded which). The sequence derives from a male donor with ankylosing spondylitis. DNA of the CDR3: TGTGCCAGCAGCCGGGACTACTCCTACGAGCAGTACTTC. Protein: CASSRDYSYEQYF.